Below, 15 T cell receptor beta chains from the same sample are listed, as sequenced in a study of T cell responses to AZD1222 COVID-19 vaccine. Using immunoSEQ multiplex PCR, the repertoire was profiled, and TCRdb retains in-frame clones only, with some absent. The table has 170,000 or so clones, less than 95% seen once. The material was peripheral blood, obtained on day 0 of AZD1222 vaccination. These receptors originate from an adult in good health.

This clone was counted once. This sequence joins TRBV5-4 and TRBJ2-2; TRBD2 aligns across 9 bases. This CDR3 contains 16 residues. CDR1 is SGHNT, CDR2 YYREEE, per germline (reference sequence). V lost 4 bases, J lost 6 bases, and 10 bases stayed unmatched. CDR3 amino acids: CASSKLAGVLAGELFF. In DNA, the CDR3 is TGTGCCAGCAGCAAATTAGCGGGGGTCTTGGCCGGGGAGCTGTTTTTT.

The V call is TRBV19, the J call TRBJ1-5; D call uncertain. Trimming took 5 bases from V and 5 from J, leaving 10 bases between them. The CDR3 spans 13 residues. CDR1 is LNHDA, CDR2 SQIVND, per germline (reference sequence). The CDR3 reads CASSVQPDQPQHF. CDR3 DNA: TGTGCCAGTAGTGTTCAGCCAGATCAGCCCCAGCATTTT.

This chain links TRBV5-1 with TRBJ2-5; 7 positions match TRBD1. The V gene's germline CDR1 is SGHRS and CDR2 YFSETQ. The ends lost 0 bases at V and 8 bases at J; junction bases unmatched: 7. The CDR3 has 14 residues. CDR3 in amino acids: CASSLAGQGETQYF. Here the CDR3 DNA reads TGCGCCAGCAGCTTGGCCGGGCAGGGGGAAACCCAGTACTTC.

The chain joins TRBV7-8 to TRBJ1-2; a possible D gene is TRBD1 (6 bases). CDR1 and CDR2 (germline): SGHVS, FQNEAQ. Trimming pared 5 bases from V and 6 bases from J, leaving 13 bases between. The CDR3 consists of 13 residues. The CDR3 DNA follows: TGTGCCAGCAGCATCCTCAGGGGCGATGGCTACACCTTC. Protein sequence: CASSILRGDGYTF.

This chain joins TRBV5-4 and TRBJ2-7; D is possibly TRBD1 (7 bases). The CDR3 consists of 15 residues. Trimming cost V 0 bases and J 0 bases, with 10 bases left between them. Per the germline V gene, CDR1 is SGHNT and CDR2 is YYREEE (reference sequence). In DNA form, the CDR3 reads TGTGCCAGCAGCTTGGGCCAGGGGGGCTCCTACGAGCAGTACTTC. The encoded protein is CASSLGQGGSYEQYF.

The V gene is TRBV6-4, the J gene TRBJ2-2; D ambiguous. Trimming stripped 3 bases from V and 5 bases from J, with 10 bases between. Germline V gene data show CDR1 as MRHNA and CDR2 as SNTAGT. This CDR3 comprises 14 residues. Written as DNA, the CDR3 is TGTGCCAGCAGTGAGACGACCGCTACCGGGGAGCTGTTTTTT. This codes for CASSETTATGELFF.

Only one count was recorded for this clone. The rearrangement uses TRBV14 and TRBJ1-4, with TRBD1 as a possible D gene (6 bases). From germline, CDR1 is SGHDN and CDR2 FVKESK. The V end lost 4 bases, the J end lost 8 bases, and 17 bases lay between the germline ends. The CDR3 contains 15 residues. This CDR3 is CASSPGQGSQEKLFF. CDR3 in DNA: TGTGCCAGCAGCCCAGGTCAGGGGTCACAGGAAAAACTGTTTTTT.

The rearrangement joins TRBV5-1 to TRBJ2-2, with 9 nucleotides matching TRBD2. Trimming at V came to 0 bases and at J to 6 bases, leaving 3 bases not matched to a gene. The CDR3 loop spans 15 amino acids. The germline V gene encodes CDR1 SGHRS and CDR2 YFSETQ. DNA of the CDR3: TGCGCCAGCAGCTTGGTAGCGGGGGCCTCCGGGGAGCTGTTTTTT. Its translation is CASSLVAGASGELFF.

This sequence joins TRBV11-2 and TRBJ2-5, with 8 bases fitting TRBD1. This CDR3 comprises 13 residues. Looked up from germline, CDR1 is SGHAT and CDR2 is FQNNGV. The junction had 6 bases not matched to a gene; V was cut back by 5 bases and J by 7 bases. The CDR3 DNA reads TGTGCCAGCAGCAGGGGACAGGACGGGACCCAGTACTTC. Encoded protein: CASSRGQDGTQYF.

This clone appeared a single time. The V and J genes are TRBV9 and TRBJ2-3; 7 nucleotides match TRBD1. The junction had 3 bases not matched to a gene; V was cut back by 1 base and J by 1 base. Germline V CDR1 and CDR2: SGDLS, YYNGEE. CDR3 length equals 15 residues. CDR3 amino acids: CASSVKGGGTDTQYF. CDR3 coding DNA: TGTGCCAGCAGCGTAAAAGGGGGCGGCACAGATACGCAGTATTTT.

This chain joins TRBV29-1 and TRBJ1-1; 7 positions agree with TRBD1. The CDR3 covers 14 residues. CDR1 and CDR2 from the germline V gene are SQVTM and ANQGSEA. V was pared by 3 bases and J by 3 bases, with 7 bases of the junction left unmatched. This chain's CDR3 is CSVDSTGLDTEAFF. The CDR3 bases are TGCAGCGTTGATTCGACAGGGTTGGACACTGAAGCTTTCTTT.

The CDR3 DNA sequence: TGTGCCAGCAGTGAAGCCCTTAGCGGGGGGGAGGATACGCAGTATTTT. This gives the protein CASSEALSGGEDTQYF. The rearrangement joins TRBV2 to TRBJ2-3, with TRBD2 matching over 11 bases. J lost 6 bases, V lost 0 bases, and 5 bases had no gene match. Per the germline V gene, CDR1 is SNHLY and CDR2 is FYNNEI. This CDR3 contains 16 residues.

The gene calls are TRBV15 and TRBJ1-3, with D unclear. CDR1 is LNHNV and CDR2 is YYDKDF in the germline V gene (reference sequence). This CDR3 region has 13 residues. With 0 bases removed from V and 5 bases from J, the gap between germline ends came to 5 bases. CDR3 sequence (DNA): TGTGCCACCAGCAGAGAGGTTCGAAACACCATATATTTT. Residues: CATSREVRNTIYF.

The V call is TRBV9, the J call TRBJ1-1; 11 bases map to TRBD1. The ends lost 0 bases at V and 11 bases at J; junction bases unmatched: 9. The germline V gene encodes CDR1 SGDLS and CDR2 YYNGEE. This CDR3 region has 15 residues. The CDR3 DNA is TGTGCCAGCAGCGTAGAGGTCGGACAGGGGGCGGTGGCTTTCTTT. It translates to CASSVEVGQGAVAFF.

In DNA, the CDR3 is TGTGCCAGCAGTTTCAGAGAGCAGTTCTTC. This gives the protein CASSFREQFF. This chain joins TRBV12-3 or TRBV12-4 and TRBJ2-1; D not certain. Trimming shortened V by 3 bases and J by 10 bases, and 4 bases separated the two germline ends. This CDR3 contains 10 residues.